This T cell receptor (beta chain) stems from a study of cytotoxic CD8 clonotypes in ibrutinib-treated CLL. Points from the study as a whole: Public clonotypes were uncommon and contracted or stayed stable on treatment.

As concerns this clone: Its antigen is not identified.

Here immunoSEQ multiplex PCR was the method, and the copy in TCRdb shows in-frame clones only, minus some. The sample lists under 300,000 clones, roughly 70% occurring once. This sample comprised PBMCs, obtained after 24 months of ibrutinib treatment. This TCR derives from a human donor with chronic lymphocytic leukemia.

This CDR3 reads CASSIGQESTEAFF. CDR3 DNA sequence: TGTGCCAGCAGCATAGGACAGGAGAGCACTGAAGCTTTCTTT. V and J are TRBV7-3 and TRBJ1-1, with 7 bases matching TRBD1. Trimming removed 5 bases from V and 4 bases from J; junction bases left unmatched: 7. From germline, CDR1 is SGHTA and CDR2 FQGTGA. The length of the CDR3 is 14 residues.